The next 23 T cell receptor beta chains were all read from a single sample in a study of blood T cell repertoires in COVID-19. Sequencing was performed with immunoSEQ multiplex PCR; in TCRdb, only in-frame clones are kept and a portion is missing. The table lists 400,000 or so clones, around nine tenths of them singletons. Sequencing was done on a sample of peripheral blood. These receptors were taken from a woman in her thirties or forties with COVID-19, enrolled during active disease.

This clone was recorded once. This sequence joins TRBV11-2 and TRBJ1-5, with 10 bases identical to TRBD1. Per the germline V gene, CDR1 is SGHAT and CDR2 is FQNNGV. The CDR3 has 15 residues. V was clipped by 5 bases and J by 2 bases; unmatched bases: 3. CDR3 sequence (DNA): TGTGCCAGCAGCCAGGGGACAGGGGGCAATCAGCCCCAGCATTTT. This codes for CASSQGTGGNQPQHF.

The chain recombines TRBV7-2 with TRBJ2-1, with 8 bases matching TRBD2. The CDR3 has 13 residues. V shed 7 bases, J shed 12 bases, and the junction held 11 bases outside the gene matches. The germline V gene has CDR1 SGHTA and CDR2 FQGNSA. This CDR3 reads CASNSGGHDGQFF. For the CDR3, the DNA is TGTGCCAGCAATTCGGGGGGGCACGATGGGCAGTTCTTC.

The chain is built from TRBV6-1 and TRBJ1-2; TRBD1 matches at 7 bases. The CDR3 has 13 amino acids. Per the germline V gene, CDR1 is MNHNS and CDR2 is SASEGT. V gave up 2 bases and J gave up 5 bases; unmatched junction bases: 2. CDR3 coding DNA: TGTGCCAGCAGTGAACAGGGGGGATATGGCTACACCTTC. Its translation is CASSEQGGYGYTF.

This clone was counted only a few times. The chain joins TRBV9 to TRBJ1-1; D is unresolved. The CDR3 totals 13 residues. Germline loops: CDR1 SGDLS, CDR2 YYNGEE. Between the trimmed V and J ends, which lost 4 bases and 10 bases, there was a span of 17 bases. The CDR3 loop is CASSPGYSTRAFF. In DNA form, the CDR3 reads TGTGCCAGCAGCCCCGGGTACTCCACGCGAGCTTTCTTT.

The chain uses TRBV19 and TRBJ2-7; D unresolved. This CDR3 has 12 amino acids. The germline gives CDR1 LNHDA, CDR2 SQIVND (reference sequence). Between the trimmed V and J ends, which lost 6 bases and 4 bases, there was a span of 10 bases. The chain's CDR3 is CASSGPGYEQYF. CDR3 nucleotide sequence: TGTGCCAGTAGCGGTCCGGGTTACGAGCAGTACTTC.

The V gene is TRBV5-3, the J gene TRBJ2-5; the match to TRBD2 covers 8 bases. TRBV5-3 is an open reading frame whose function is uncertain. After removal of 4 bases from V and 3 bases from J, the junction contained 11 bases not matched to a gene. This CDR3 region has 16 residues. CDR3 region: CARSDLGKAGEETQYF. Here the CDR3 DNA reads TGTGCCAGAAGCGATCTCGGGAAAGCGGGAGAAGAGACCCAGTACTTC.

The CDR3 DNA follows: TGTGCCAGCAGCCGGAGGGGTCTGGGAAAGAAAGGGAACACTGAAGCTTTCTTT. This gives the protein CASSRRGLGKKGNTEAFF. The J gene is TRBJ1-1, the V gene TRBV28; the D gene is possibly TRBD1 (5 bases). This CDR3 has 18 residues. Trimming removed 6 bases at V and 1 base at J, with 24 bases between. CDR1 and CDR2 from the germline V gene are MDHEN and SYDVKM.

J is TRBJ1-4 and V is TRBV4-1; unclear D gene. V lost 0 bases to trimming and J lost 13 bases, with 15 bases between them. Germline lookup yields CDR1 MGHRA and CDR2 YSYEKL. The CDR3 is 14 residues long. The CDR3 nucleotides read TGCGCCAGCAGCCAAGACGAACGGAGAACTAGACTGTTTTTT. It translates to CASSQDERRTRLFF.

The chain links TRBV7-6 to TRBJ2-2, with TRBD2 as a possible D gene (6 bases). The CDR3 sequence is 17 residues long. V was cut by 3 bases and J by 0 bases, with 14 bases left in between. CDR1 SGHVS and CDR2 FNYEAQ come from the germline V gene. CDR3: CASSLSSGVSNTGELFF. DNA of the CDR3: TGTGCCAGCAGCTTGTCGTCGGGGGTGTCGAACACCGGGGAGCTGTTTTTT. Full variable domain (rest looked up from reference TRBV7-6 and TRBJ2-2): GAGVSQSPRYKVTKRGQDVALRCDPISGHVSLYWYRQALGQGPEFLTYFNYEAQQDKSGLPNDRFSAERPEGSISTLTIQRTEQRDSAMYRCASSLSSGVSNTGELFFGEGSRLTVL.

V is TRBV15 and J is TRBJ2-3; D is unclear. V gave up 2 bases and J gave up 2 bases, with 5 bases separating them. The CDR3 is 13 residues long. Germline values: CDR1 LNHNV, CDR2 YYDKDF (reference sequence). CDR3: CATSRRHTDTQYF. Written as DNA, the CDR3 is TGTGCCACCAGCAGAAGACACACAGATACGCAGTATTTT.

V is TRBV6-6 and J is TRBJ2-2; no firm D call. Per germline, CDR1 MNHNY and CDR2 SVGAGI (reference sequence). V dropped 5 bases and J dropped 8 bases, with 6 bases sitting between them. The CDR3 loop spans 11 amino acids. This chain's CDR3 is CASSPLGELFF. The CDR3, as DNA: TGTGCCAGCAGTCCCTTAGGGGAGCTGTTTTTT.

This CDR3 reads CASSQETGFNYGYTF. CDR3 in DNA: TGCGCCAGCAGCCAAGAGACAGGGTTTAACTATGGCTACACCTTC. The genes are TRBV4-3 and TRBJ1-2, with TRBD1 matching over 7 bases. The CDR3 sequence is 15 residues long. Germline V gives CDR1 LGHNA, CDR2 YSLEER. Losses at the gene ends were 0 bases for V and 1 base for J; bases not matched to a gene: 2.

The chain carries TRBV28 and TRBJ2-7; perhaps TRBD2 as D (5 bases). Trimming took off 5 bases at V and 2 bases at J, with 10 bases between the two ends. Germline V CDR1 and CDR2: MDHEN, SYDVKM. CDR3 length: 13 residues. The CDR3 loop reads CASSRGAPYEQYF. In DNA form, the CDR3 reads TGTGCCAGCAGTCGGGGAGCCCCCTACGAGCAGTACTTC.

The chain combines TRBV10-3 with TRBJ2-1, with 10 bases identical to TRBD2. The V gene end was trimmed by 4 bases and the J gene end by 9 bases; junction bases not matched to a gene: 6. The CDR3 extends over 14 amino acids. Per the germline V gene, CDR1 is ENHRY and CDR2 is SYGVKD. CDR3 sequence (DNA): TGTGCCATCAGTGCCGGGACTAGCGTGAGTGAGCAGTTCTTC. Its protein product is CAISAGTSVSEQFF.

The chain joins TRBV7-9 to TRBJ1-2; D perhaps matches TRBD1 (5 bases). The CDR3 contains 17 residues. Trimming shortened V by 1 base and J by 5 bases, and 20 bases separated the two germline ends. CDR1 and CDR2 from the germline V gene are SEHNR and FQNEAQ (reference sequence). CDR3 in amino acids: CASSLVGGHRKKYGYTF. Written as DNA, the CDR3 is TGTGCCAGCAGCTTAGTTGGCGGACACCGAAAGAAATATGGCTACACCTTC. The whole variable domain, filled in from reference TRBV7-9 and TRBJ1-2, reads DTGVSQNPRHKITKRGQNVTFRCDPISEHNRLYWYRQTLGQGPEFLTYFQNEAQLEKSRLLSDRFSAERPKGSFSTLEIQRTEQGDSAMYLCASSLVGGHRKKYGYTFGSGTRLTVV.

V gene TRBV7-2 combines with J gene TRBJ1-2; 8 bases map to TRBD1. The CDR3 loop spans 14 amino acids. Germline V gene lookup returns CDR1 SGHTA and CDR2 FQGNSA. Trimming at V came to 5 bases and at J to 1 base, leaving 3 bases not matched to a gene. The CDR3 region has the DNA TGTGCCAGCAGCCCGGACAGGGATAACTATGGCTACACCTTC. It specifies CASSPDRDNYGYTF.

The gene calls are TRBV2 and TRBJ1-4, with D maybe TRBD1 (5 bases). The CDR3 sequence is 16 residues long. V was clipped by 4 bases and J by 0 bases, with 12 bases between them. The germline gives CDR1 SNHLY, CDR2 FYNNEI. The CDR3 nucleotides read TGTGCCAGCAGTGGGTTTGACAGTGCAACTAATGAAAAACTGTTTTTT. Its protein is CASSGFDSATNEKLFF. Complete variable domain (other parts from reference TRBV2 and TRBJ1-4): EPEVTQTPSHQVTQMGQEVILRCVPISNHLYFYWYRQILGQKVEFLVSFYNNEISEKSEIFDDQFSVERPDGSNFTLKIRSTKLEDSAMYFCASSGFDSATNEKLFFGSGTQLSVL.

The rearrangement links TRBV28 to TRBJ2-7, with 8 positions matching TRBD1. Germline V gene sequence: CDR1 MDHEN, CDR2 SYDVKM. V shed 4 bases and J 9 bases; nucleotides not matched to a gene: 8. The CDR3 consists of 13 residues. This CDR3 reads CASSSQGEKGQYF. The DNA for the CDR3 is TGTGCCAGCAGTTCACAGGGGGAAAAGGGGCAGTACTTC.

This clone was picked up one time. The CDR3 region has the DNA TGCGCCAGCAGCCAAGGACAGGGAGGACGCACTGAAGCTTTCTTT. As protein: CASSQGQGGRTEAFF. V and J are TRBV5-1 and TRBJ1-1; 8 nucleotides line up with TRBD1. The CDR3 has 15 amino acids. Germline CDR1 reads SGHRS; CDR2 reads YFSETQ. V was clipped by 4 bases and J by 4 bases; unmatched bases: 9.

This rearrangement joins TRBV5-4 to TRBJ2-2, with TRBD2 identical over 8 bases. The V and J ends lost 4 bases and 4 bases, in that order; junction bases with no gene match: 12. Germline V gives CDR1 SGHNT, CDR2 YYREEE (reference sequence). The CDR3 runs 17 residues. In DNA, the CDR3 is TGTGCCAGCAGCCCCTTGGGGCGGGGGGCCTCCACCGGGGAGCTGTTTTTT. This translates into CASSPLGRGASTGELFF.

The chain carries TRBV7-6 and TRBJ1-4; D remains ambiguous. CDR1 is SGHVS, CDR2 FNYEAQ, per germline. This CDR3 region has 15 residues. Trimming took off 2 bases at V and 8 bases at J, with 15 bases between the two ends. CDR3 sequence (DNA): TGTGCCAGCAGCTTACAAAGGCCCGGCGGGGAAAAACTGTTTTTT. It codes for CASSLQRPGGEKLFF.

V gene TRBV10-2 combines with J gene TRBJ1-4, with TRBD1 matching over 9 bases. From germline, CDR1 is WSHSY and CDR2 SAAADI. The CDR3 totals 15 residues. Trimming removed 4 bases from V and 8 bases from J; junction bases left unmatched: 8. For the CDR3, the DNA is TGCGCCAGCAGTGTGCAGGACAGGGGAGGAGAAAAACTGTTTTTT. It specifies CASSVQDRGGEKLFF.

The rearrangement joins TRBV4-3 to TRBJ2-1; 11 nucleotides align to TRBD2. Germline V lookup: CDR1 LGHNA, CDR2 YSLEER. The CDR3 length is 14 residues. Germline trimming cut 4 bases from V and 7 bases from J; bases unmatched to any gene: 3. CDR3 region: CASSLLAGGNEQFF. The CDR3 bases are TGCGCCAGCAGCCTTCTAGCGGGGGGAAATGAGCAGTTCTTC.